This T cell receptor (beta chain) was sequenced for a study of blood T cell repertoires in COVID-19. V lost 2 bases, J lost 6 bases, and 17 bases lay in between. The CDR3 runs 15 residues. The V gene's germline CDR1 is LNHDA and CDR2 SQIVND (reference sequence). This clone was detected a few times. Authors' analysis steps: Reference gene primer amplification gave nucleated cell count estimates. Produced via immunoSEQ multiplex PCR; TCRdb's table is partial and in-frame only. V, J and clone size are taken as reported in that table, and D and trimming were inferred from the DNA itself. The sample holds roughly 76,000 clones, around 87% seen once.

Material for sequencing was peripheral blood. The receptor was derived from a young woman with acute or convalescent COVID-19. The V and J genes are TRBV19 and TRBJ2-7; D is unclear. The CDR3 DNA sequence: TGTGCCAGTAGTATATCGCCAGTACCCACATTCGAGCAGTACTTC. Amino acid sequence: CASSISPVPTFEQYF.